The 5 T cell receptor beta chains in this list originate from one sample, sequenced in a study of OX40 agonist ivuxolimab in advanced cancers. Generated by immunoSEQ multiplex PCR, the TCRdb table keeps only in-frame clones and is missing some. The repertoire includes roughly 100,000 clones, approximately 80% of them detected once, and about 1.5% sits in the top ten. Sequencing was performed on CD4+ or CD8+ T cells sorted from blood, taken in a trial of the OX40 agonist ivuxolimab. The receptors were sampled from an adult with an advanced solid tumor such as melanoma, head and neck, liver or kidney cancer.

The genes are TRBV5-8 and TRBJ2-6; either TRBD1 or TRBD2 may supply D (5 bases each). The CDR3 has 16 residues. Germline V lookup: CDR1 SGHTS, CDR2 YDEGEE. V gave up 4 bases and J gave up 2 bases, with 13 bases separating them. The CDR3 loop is CASSLNRGAGANVLTF. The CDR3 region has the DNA TGTGCCAGCAGCCTCAATCGAGGGGCTGGGGCCAACGTCCTGACTTTC.

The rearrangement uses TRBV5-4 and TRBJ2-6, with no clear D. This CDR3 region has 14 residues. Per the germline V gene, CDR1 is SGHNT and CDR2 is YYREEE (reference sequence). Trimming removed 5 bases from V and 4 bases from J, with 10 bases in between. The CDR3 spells CASRALQGANVLTF. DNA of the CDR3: TGTGCCAGCAGGGCACTTCAGGGGGCCAACGTCCTGACTTTC.

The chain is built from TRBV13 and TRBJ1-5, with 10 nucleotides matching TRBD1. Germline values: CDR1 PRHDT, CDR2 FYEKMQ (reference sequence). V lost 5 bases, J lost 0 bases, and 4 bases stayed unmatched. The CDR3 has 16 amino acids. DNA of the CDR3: TGTGCCAGCAGCCGGAGGACAGGGGGTAGCAATCAGCCCCAGCATTTT. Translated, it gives CASSRRTGGSNQPQHF.

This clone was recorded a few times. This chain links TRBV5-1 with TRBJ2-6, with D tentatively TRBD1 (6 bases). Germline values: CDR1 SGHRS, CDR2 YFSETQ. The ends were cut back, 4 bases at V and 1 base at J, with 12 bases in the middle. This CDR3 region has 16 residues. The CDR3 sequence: CASSHQQGSGANVLTF. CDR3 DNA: TGCGCCAGCAGCCACCAACAGGGATCTGGGGCCAACGTCCTGACTTTC.

CDR3 sequence: CASSQDGRGGLDEQFF. CDR3 DNA: TGTGCCAGCAGCCAAGATGGTCGGGGGGGCCTCGATGAGCAGTTCTTC. The chain uses TRBV4-2 and TRBJ2-1, with TRBD2 matching over 8 bases. The CDR3 spans 16 residues. The junction had 9 bases not matched to a gene; V was cut back by 0 bases and J by 8 bases. The germline CDR1 and CDR2 sequences are LGHNA and YNFKEQ.